Listed here are 5 T cell receptor beta chains from one sample, sequenced in a study of response to subunit inactivated influenza vaccine. Each CDR3 protein gets one entry after TCRdb re-called the RT-PCR reads with MiXCR. The sample consists of 150,000 or so distinct CDR3 sequences, about 10% of them appearing once. The sequences come from CD8+ T cells sorted from PBMCs, collected roughly 24 months after vaccination. The receptors originated from a man aged 45 to 70 who received an inactivated influenza vaccine.

This chain connects TRBV27 to TRBJ2-1; 9 bases agree with TRBD2. V lost 3 bases, J lost 1 base, and 16 bases stayed unmatched. The CDR3 is 20 amino acids. Germline V CDR1 and CDR2: MNHEY, SMNVEV (reference sequence). In DNA, the CDR3 is TGTGCCAGCAGTTTGATGGGCGGGGGGGACTTTTATGGATCCTACAATGAGCAGTTCTTC. Its translation: CASSLMGGGDFYGSYNEQFF.

In this sample, this clonotype turned up a few times. V gene TRBV4-1 combines with J gene TRBJ2-3, with 7 bases that match TRBD2. The trim removed 0 bases at V and 4 bases at J, leaving 7 bases unmatched. This CDR3 spans 16 amino acids. Per germline, CDR1 MGHRA and CDR2 YSYEKL. CDR3 sequence (DNA): TGCGCCAGCAGCCAAGATGGTGGGGGGGTGGCAGATACGCAGTATTTT. Its translation is CASSQDGGGVADTQYF.

The chain uses TRBV7-9 and TRBJ2-2; perhaps TRBD2 as D (6 bases). The V gene lost 11 bases and the J gene lost 6 bases, with 19 bases spanning the gap. The CDR3 is 14 amino acids. Germline V lookup: CDR1 SEHNR, CDR2 FQNEAQ (reference sequence). CDR3 nucleotide sequence: TGTGCCGCACGACGGAGGGCTGGGGCCGGGGAGCTGTTTTTT. It translates to CAARRRAGAGELFF.

This clonotype was detected a few times. V is TRBV4-3 and J is TRBJ2-1; D is undetermined. There are 14 residues in the CDR3. CDR1 is LGHNA and CDR2 is YSLEER in the germline V gene. V shed 3 bases and J shed 3 bases, with 9 bases lying between them. The CDR3 DNA reads TGCGCCAGCAGCCAGACCGACGACTACAATGAGCAGTTCTTC. Its translation is CASSQTDDYNEQFF.

Turning to this clonotype: Here the CDR3 omits its conserved ending phenylalanine or tryptophan, so a read error is the likely source. The limits of the CDR3 on the DNA are not certain, so only TCRdb's listed CDR3 is given. The rearrangement links TRBV11-2 to TRBJ2-3; the table's D call, TRBD2, has no DNA check behind it. Inclusive of both ends, the CDR3 amounts to 14 amino acids. Germline V gives CDR1 SGHAT, CDR2 FQNNGV. The chain's CDR3 is CASSSLAGGPPRFN.